The 5 T cell receptor beta chains below all came from one sample that was sequenced in a study of control samples from healthy donors and cancer patients. The repertoire was sequenced with immunoSEQ multiplex PCR; TCRdb's copy has only in-frame clones and lacks some. The sample contains around 76,000 clones, about nine tenths of which appear only once. The sequencing sample was made of PBMCs. Receptor source: a woman aged 50 to 65 with colorectal cancer.

The chain joins TRBV18 to TRBJ1-6, with TRBD1 as a possible D gene (5 bases). The germline V gene has CDR1 KGHSH and CDR2 LQKENI. The CDR3 has 15 amino acids. The V gene lost 2 bases and the J gene lost 7 bases, with 12 bases spanning the gap. CDR3 DNA: TGTGCCAGCTCACCAGGGATGGGGCTAAATTCACCCCTCCACTTT. Translating gives CASSPGMGLNSPLHF.

V gene TRBV18 combines with J gene TRBJ2-7, with 10 bases that match TRBD2. V dropped 6 bases and J dropped 2; count of bases not matched to a gene: 4. The CDR3 runs 14 residues. From germline, CDR1 is KGHSH and CDR2 LQKENI. The CDR3 nucleotides are TGTGCCAGCTCCACTAGCGGGGCCACCTACGAGCAGTACGTC. This sequence encodes CASSTSGATYEQYV.

This chain joins TRBV9 and TRBJ1-3; 9 bases agree with TRBD1. There are 14 residues in the CDR3. Germline V gene sequence: CDR1 SGDLS, CDR2 YYNGEE. J lost 9 bases, V lost 4 bases, and 8 bases had no gene match. CDR3 residues: CASSPRGQGGTIYF. The CDR3 nucleotides are TGTGCCAGCAGCCCGAGGGGACAGGGAGGCACCATATATTTT.

This clone has a single count. This sequence joins TRBV9 and TRBJ1-6; 9 bases fit TRBD1. Germline values: CDR1 SGDLS, CDR2 YYNGEE. The CDR3 totals 15 residues. The trim removed 4 bases at V and 6 bases at J, leaving 5 bases unmatched. The CDR3 DNA reads as TGTGCCAGCAGCCAGCAGGACAGGGGTAATTCACCCCTCCACTTT. Translation: CASSQQDRGNSPLHF.

This sequence joins TRBV27 and TRBJ1-4; 7 positions match TRBD1. The junction had 5 bases not matched to a gene; V was cut back by 6 bases and J by 4 bases. CDR3 length equals 14 residues. Germline V lookup: CDR1 MNHEY, CDR2 SMNVEV (reference sequence). The CDR3 coding sequence is TGTGCCAGCAGACTGACAGGGTTTAATGAAAAACTGTTTTTT. Protein product: CASRLTGFNEKLFF.